This T cell receptor beta chain was profiled in a study of vaccination effects on CD4 cells after COVID-19. Regarding the study as a whole: Long after vaccination, the clones induced by infection and by vaccine shrank markedly in size.

Clones were sequenced by immunoSEQ multiplex PCR, and TCRdb holds only the in-frame ones, with some missing. The sample gives about 40,000 clones, around 73% of which show up once; 6% to 8.5% is in the top ten. Turning to this clone: The antigen remains undetermined.

Cultured cells yielded isolated CD4+ T cells after 10 days. Two doses of either BNT162b2 or mRNA-1273 were given to each participant. The sample consisted of CD4+ T cells from PBMCs cultured without peptide, taken after COVID-19 vaccination. This TCR came from a human donor who received a COVID-19 vaccine.

Written as DNA, the CDR3 is TGTGCCAGCAGTGATTCTGGGGGCTATGGCTACACCTTC. Protein sequence: CASSDSGGYGYTF. The V gene is TRBV6-1, the J gene TRBJ1-2; TRBD1 might be the D (5 bases). Trimming pared 3 bases from V and 4 bases from J, leaving 9 bases between. The CDR3 is 13 amino acids. CDR1 and CDR2 (germline): MNHNS, SASEGT.